The present T cell receptor beta chain was sequenced within a study of CD8 T cells in ankylosing spondylitis. The table lists this clonotype with many counts. What it recognizes is unknown. TCRdb redid the calling of the 5' RACE reads with MiXCR, one entry per CDR3 protein. The sample holds 200,000 to 250,000 distinct CDR3 sequences, over 9.5% seen once. Study observations and caveats: CD8+ by phenotype, disease-linked clones were relatively rare in peripheral blood. For ankylosing spondylitis blood, a TCR beta motif of roughly 8 highly homologous variants appeared characteristic.

The sample comprised blood, either unsorted or a sorted T cell fraction (not recorded which). The sequence derives from a male donor with ankylosing spondylitis or in good health (not recorded which).

The CDR3, as DNA: TGTGCCACCCTAAAGTTTAGCTCCTACAATGAGCAGTTCTTC. Its translation is CATLKFSSYNEQFF. The chain couples TRBV15 to TRBJ2-1; the D is unclear. The CDR3 has 14 residues. From germline, CDR1 is LNHNV and CDR2 YYDKDF (reference sequence). V lost 8 bases and J 0 bases, leaving 11 bases between the germline ends.